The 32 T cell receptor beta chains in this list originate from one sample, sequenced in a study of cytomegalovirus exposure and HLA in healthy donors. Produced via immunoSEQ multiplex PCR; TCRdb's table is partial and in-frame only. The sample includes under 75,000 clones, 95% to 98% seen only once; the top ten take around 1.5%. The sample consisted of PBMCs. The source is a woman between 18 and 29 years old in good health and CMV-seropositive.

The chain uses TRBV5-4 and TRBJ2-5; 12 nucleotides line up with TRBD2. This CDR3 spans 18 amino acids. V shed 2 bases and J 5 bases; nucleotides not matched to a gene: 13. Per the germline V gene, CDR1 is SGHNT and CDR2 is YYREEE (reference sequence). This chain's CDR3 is CASSFSGLAGGPGETQYF. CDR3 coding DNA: TGTGCCAGCAGCTTTTCCGGGCTAGCGGGAGGGCCTGGTGAGACCCAGTACTTC.

The CDR3 coding sequence is TGTGCCAGCAGCTCCAAGGACTCCCCATTTTCAGAGACCCAGTACTTC. Translation gives CASSSKDSPFSETQYF. The chain couples TRBV7-8 to TRBJ2-5; TRBD2 might be the D (5 bases). This CDR3 is built from 16 residues. The V gene lost 4 bases and the J gene lost 4 bases, with 19 bases spanning the gap. CDR1 and CDR2 from the germline V gene are SGHVS and FQNEAQ.

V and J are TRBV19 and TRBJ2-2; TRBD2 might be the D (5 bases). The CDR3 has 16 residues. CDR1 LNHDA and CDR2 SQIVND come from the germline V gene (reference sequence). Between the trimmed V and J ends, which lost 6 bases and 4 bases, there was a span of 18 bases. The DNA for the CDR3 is TGTGCCAGTAGGGGTTCGGGATATGGCGGCACCGGGGAGCTGTTTTTT. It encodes CASRGSGYGGTGELFF.

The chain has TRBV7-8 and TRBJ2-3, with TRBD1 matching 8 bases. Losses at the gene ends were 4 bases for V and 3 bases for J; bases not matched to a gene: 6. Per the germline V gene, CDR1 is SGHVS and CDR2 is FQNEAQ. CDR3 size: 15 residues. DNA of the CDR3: TGTGCCAGCAGCTCAGGACAGGGTCCTACAGATACGCAGTATTTT. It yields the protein CASSSGQGPTDTQYF.

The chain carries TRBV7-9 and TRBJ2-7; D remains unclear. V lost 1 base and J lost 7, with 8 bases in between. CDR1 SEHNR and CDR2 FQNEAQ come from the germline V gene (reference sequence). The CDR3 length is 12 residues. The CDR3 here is CASSLGGGEQYF. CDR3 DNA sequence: TGTGCCAGCAGCTTAGGAGGTGGAGAGCAGTACTTC.

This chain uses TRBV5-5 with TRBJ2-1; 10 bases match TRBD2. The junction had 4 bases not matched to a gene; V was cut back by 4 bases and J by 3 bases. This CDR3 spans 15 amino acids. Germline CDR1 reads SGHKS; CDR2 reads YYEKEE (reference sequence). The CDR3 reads CASSAGLASYNEQFF. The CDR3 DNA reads TGTGCCAGCAGCGCGGGACTAGCGAGCTACAATGAGCAGTTCTTC.

CDR3 region: CATSGTSGNNEQFF. The CDR3 nucleotides are TGTGCCACCAGCGGGACTAGCGGGAACAATGAGCAGTTCTTC. The gene calls are TRBV19 and TRBJ2-1; 13 bases map to TRBD2. The CDR3 totals 14 residues. With V trimmed by 10 bases and J by 5 bases, 5 bases remained unmatched. Per the germline V gene, CDR1 is LNHDA and CDR2 is SQIVND (reference sequence).

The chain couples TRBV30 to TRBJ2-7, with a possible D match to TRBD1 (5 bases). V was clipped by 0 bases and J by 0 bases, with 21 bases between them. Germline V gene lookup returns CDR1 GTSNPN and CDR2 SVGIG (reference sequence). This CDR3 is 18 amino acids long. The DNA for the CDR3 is TGTGCCTGGAGTGTAAGGGCAGGGTCGACCCTCCTCTCCTACGAGCAGTACTTC. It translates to CAWSVRAGSTLLSYEQYF.

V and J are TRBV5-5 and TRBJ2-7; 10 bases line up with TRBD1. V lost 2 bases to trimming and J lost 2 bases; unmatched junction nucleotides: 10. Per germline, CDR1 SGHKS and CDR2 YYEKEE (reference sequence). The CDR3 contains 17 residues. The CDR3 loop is CASSLSVRGQGAYEQYF. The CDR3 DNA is TGTGCCAGCAGCTTATCGGTTCGAGGACAGGGGGCCTACGAGCAGTACTTC.

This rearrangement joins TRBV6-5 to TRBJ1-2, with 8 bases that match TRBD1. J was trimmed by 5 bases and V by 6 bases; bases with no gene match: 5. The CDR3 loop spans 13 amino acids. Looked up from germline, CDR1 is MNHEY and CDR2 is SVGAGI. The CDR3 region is CASRRDRGYGYTF. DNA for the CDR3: TGTGCCAGCAGGCGAGACAGGGGTTATGGCTACACCTTC.

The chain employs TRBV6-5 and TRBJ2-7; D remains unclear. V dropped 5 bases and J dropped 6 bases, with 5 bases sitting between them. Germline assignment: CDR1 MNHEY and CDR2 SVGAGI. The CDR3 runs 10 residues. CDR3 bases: TGTGCCAGCAGTGAGATCGAGCAGTACTTC. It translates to CASSEIEQYF.

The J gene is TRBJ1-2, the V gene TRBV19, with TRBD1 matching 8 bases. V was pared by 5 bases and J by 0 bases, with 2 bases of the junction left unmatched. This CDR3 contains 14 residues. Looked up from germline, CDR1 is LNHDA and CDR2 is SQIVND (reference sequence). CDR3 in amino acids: CASSAGQANYGYTF. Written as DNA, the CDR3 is TGTGCCAGTAGTGCGGGACAGGCTAACTATGGCTACACCTTC.

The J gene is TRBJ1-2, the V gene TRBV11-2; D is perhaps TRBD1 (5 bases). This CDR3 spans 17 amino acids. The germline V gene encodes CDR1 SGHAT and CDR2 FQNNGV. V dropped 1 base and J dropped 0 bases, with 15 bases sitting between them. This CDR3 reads CASSLGVGAGSNYGYTF. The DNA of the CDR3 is TGTGCCAGCAGCTTAGGAGTTGGGGCAGGGTCTAACTATGGCTACACCTTC.

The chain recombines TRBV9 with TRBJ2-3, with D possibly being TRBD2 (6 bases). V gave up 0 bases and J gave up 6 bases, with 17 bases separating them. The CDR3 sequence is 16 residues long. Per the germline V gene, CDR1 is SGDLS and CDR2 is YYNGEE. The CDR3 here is CASSVDTGDTADTQYF. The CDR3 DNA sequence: TGTGCCAGCAGCGTAGATACGGGGGATACAGCGGATACGCAGTATTTT.

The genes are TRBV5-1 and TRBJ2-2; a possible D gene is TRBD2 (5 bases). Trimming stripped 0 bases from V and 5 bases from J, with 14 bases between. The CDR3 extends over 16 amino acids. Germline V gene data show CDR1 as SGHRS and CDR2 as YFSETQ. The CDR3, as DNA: TGCGCCAGCAGCTTGGAAGGTGGGAGTTATACCGGGGAGCTGTTTTTT. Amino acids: CASSLEGGSYTGELFF.

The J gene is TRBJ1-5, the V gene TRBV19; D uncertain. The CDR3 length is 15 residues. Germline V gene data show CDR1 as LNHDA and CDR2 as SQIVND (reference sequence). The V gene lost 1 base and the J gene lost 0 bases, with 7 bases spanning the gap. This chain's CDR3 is CASSIVGDSNQPQHF. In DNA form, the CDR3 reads TGTGCCAGTAGTATAGTCGGAGATAGCAATCAGCCCCAGCATTTT.

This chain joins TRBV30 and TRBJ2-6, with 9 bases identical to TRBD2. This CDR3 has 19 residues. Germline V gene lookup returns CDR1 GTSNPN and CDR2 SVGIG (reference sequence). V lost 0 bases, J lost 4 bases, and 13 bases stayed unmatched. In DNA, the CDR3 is TGTGCCTGGAGTGTAAGTGGCGGGAGGGCCTTTTCCGGGGCCAACGTCCTGACTTTC. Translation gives CAWSVSGGRAFSGANVLTF.

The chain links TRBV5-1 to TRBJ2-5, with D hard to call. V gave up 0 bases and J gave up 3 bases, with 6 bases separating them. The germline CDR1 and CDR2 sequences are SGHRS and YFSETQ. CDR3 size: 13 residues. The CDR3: CASSLGQKETQYF. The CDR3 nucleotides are TGCGCCAGCAGCTTGGGACAAAAAGAGACCCAGTACTTC.

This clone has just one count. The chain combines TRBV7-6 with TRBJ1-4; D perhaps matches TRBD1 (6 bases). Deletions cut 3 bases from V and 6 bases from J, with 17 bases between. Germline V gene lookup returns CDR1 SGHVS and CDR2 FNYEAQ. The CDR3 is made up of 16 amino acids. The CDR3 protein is CASSFQLTQGHEKLFF. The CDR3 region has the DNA TGTGCCAGCAGCTTTCAACTGACACAGGGACATGAAAAACTGTTTTTT.

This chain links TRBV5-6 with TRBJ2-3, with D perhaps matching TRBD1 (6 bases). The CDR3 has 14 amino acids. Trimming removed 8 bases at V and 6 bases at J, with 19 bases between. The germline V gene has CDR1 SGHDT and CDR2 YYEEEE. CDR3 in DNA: TGTGCCAGTAACATGGGGGCTAGCCCCGATACGCAGTATTTT. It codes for CASNMGASPDTQYF. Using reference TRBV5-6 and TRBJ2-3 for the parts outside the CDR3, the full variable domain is DAGVTQSPTHLIKTRGQQVTLRCSPKSGHDTVSWYQQALGQGPQFIFQYYEEEERQRGNFPDRFSGHQFPNYSSELNVNALLLGDSALYLCASNMGASPDTQYFGPGTRLTVL.

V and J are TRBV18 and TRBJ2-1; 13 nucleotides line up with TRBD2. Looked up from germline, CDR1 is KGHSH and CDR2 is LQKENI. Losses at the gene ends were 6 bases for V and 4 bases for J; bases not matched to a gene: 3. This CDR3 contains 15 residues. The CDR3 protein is CASSPGLAGYNEQFF. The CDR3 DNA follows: TGTGCCAGCTCCCCGGGACTAGCGGGGTACAATGAGCAGTTCTTC.

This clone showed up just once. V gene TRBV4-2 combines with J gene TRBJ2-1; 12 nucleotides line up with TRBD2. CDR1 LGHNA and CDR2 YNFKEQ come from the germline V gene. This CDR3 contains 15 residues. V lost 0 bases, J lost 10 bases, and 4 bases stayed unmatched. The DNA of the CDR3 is TGTGCCAGCAGCCAAGAACTAGCGGGAGGTTGGGAGCAGTTCTTC. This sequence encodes CASSQELAGGWEQFF.

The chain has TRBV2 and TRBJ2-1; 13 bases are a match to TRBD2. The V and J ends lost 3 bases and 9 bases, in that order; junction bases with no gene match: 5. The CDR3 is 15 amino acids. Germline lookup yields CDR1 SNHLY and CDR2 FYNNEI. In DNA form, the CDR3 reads TGTGCCAGCAGTGATACTAGCGGGAGGGCCAGTGAGCAGTTCTTC. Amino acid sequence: CASSDTSGRASEQFF.

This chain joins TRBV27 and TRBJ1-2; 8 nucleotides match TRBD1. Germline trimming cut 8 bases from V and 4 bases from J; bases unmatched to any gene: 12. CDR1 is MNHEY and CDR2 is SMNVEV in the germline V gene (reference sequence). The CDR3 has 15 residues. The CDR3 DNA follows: TGTGCCAGCTGCGAGACAGGGGCCTTTTTCTATGGCTACACCTTC. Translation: CASCETGAFFYGYTF.

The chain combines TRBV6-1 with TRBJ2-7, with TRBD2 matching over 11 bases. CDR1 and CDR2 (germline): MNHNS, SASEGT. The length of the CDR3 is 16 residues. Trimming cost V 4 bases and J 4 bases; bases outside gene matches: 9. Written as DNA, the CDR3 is TGTGCCAGCAGTGGAGTTACTAGCGGGAGTATGTACGAGCAGTACTTC. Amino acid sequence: CASSGVTSGSMYEQYF.

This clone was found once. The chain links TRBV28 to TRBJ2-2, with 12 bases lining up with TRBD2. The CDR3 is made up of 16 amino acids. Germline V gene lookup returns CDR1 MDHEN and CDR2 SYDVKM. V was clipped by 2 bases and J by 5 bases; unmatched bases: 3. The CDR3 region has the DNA TGTGCCAGCAGTTTACGGACTAGCGGGAAAACCGGGGAGCTGTTTTTT. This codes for CASSLRTSGKTGELFF.

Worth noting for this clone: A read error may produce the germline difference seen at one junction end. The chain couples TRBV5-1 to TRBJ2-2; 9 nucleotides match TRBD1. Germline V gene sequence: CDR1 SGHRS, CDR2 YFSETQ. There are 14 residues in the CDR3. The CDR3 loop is CASSVPAGTGTPIF. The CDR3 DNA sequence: TGCGCCAGCAGCGTGCCCGCCGGGACAGGGACTCCAATTTTT. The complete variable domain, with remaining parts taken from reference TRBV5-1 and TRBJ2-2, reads KAGVTQTPRYLIKTRGQQVTLSCSPISGHRSVSWYQQTPGQGLQFLFEYFSETQRNKGNFPGRFSGRQFSNSRSEMNVSTLELGDSALYLCASSVPAGTGTPIFGEGSRLTVL.

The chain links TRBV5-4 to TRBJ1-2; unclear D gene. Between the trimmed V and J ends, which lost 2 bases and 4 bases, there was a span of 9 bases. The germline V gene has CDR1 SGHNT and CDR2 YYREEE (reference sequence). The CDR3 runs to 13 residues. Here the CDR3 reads CASSFRGAYGYTF. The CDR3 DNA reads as TGTGCCAGCAGCTTCCGGGGAGCCTATGGCTACACCTTC.

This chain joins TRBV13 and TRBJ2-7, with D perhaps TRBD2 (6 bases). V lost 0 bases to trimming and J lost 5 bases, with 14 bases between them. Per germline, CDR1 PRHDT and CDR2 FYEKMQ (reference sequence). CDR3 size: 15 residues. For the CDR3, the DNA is TGTGCCAGCAGCTTAGGAGTACTAGCCCTCCACGAGCAGTACTTC. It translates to CASSLGVLALHEQYF.

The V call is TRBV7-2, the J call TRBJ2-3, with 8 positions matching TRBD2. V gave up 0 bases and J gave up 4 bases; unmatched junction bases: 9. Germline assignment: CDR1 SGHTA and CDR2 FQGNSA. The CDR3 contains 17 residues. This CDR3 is CASSLALTSESADTQYF. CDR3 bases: TGTGCCAGCAGCTTAGCGCTGACTAGCGAATCCGCAGATACGCAGTATTTT.

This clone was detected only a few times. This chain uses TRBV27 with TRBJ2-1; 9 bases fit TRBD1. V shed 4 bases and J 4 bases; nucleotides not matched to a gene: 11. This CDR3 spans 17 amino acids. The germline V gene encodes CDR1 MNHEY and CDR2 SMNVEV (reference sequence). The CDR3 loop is CASSSDFPGQGYNEQFF. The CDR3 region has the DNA TGTGCCAGCAGTTCCGACTTTCCGGGACAGGGATACAATGAGCAGTTCTTC.

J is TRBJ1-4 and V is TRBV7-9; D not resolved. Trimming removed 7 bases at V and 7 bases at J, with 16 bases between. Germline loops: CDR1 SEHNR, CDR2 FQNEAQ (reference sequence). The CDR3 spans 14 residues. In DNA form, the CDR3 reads TGTGCCAGCACTGAGTGGGAAGAGGGTGAAAAACTGTTTTTT. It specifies CASTEWEEGEKLFF. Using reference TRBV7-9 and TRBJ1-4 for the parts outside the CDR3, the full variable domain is DTGVSQNPRHKITKRGQNVTFRCDPISEHNRLYWYRQTLGQGPEFLTYFQNEAQLEKSRLLSDRFSAERPKGSFSTLEIQRTEQGDSAMYLCASTEWEEGEKLFFGSGTQLSVL.